The sequence of this TCR beta chain was determined in a study of OX40 agonist ivuxolimab in advanced cancers. Study observations and caveats: The authors did not determine the antigen specificity of the expanded peripheral T cells.

This clone was seen repeatedly, ten times or more. No antigen is known for it. Generated by immunoSEQ multiplex PCR, the TCRdb table keeps only in-frame clones and is missing some. The sample records about 52,000 clones, roughly nine tenths being singletons. The CDR3 runs 13 residues. CDR1 and CDR2 (germline): LNHDA, SQIVND (reference sequence). Trimming took off 6 bases at V and 6 bases at J, with 14 bases between the two ends. This clonotype was sampled from an adult with an advanced solid tumor such as melanoma, head and neck, liver or kidney cancer. This sequence joins TRBV19 and TRBJ1-2; D is perhaps TRBD1 (6 bases). This material consisted of CD4+ or CD8+ T cells sorted from blood, taken in a trial of the OX40 agonist ivuxolimab. The CDR3 DNA reads as TGTGCCAGTAGCCCCACAGGGTATGATGGCTACACCTTC. This gives the protein CASSPTGYDGYTF.